The clone carrying this T cell receptor (beta chain) was seen once. Its target is unknown. The data are from a study of Ad26.COV2.S vaccination and SARS-CoV-2 variants. Findings and caveats of the study: Spike-specific TCR breadth was greater after Ad26.COV2.S than placebo.

Trimming pared 4 bases from V and 5 bases from J, leaving 10 bases between. CDR3 size: 14 residues. Germline V gene data show CDR1 as SGHNT and CDR2 as YYREEE (reference sequence). The repertoire was sequenced with immunoSEQ multiplex PCR; TCRdb's copy has only in-frame clones and lacks some. There are 150,000 to 200,000 clones in the sample; around nine tenths occur only once, and over 4.5% lies in the top ten. The receptor's source is a human donor who had recovered from COVID-19. This specimen consisted of peripheral blood, obtained after recovery from COVID-19. The chain couples TRBV5-4 to TRBJ1-6; D unclear. CDR3 DNA: TGTGCCAGCAGCCAGGTTAGAGATAATTCACCCCTCCACTTT. This codes for CASSQVRDNSPLHF.